A selection of T cell receptor beta chains follows, all from one sample in a study of blood T cell repertoires in COVID-19. Some clones are missing from TCRdb's copy, which holds only in-frame ones; the method was immunoSEQ multiplex PCR. The data show roughly 120,000 clones, around 87% seen once. The source material was peripheral blood. The receptors come from a woman aged 50 to 60 with acute or convalescent COVID-19. Each CDR3 is given with its conserved first and last residue. Fields, in order: V gene, clone size, D gene, J gene, CDR3 DNA, CDR3 protein. The D gene is left open where the match is weak. Clone size is not always given. Where it is, it says once, few, many or a class for expanded clones.

>TRBV11-2|NA|NA|TRBJ1-1
TGTGCCAGCAGCGATTCCTGGGGGCAGAACACTGAAGCTTTCTTT
CASSDSWGQNTEAFF
>TRBV13|NA|TRBD1|TRBJ1-1
TGTGCCAGCAGCCCCAGACAGGGGGTTGGCACTGAAGCTTTCTTT
CASSPRQGVGTEAFF
>TRBV10-3|NA|NA|TRBJ1-5
TGTGCCATCACAAGTACGGAGGCTCAGCCCCAGCATTTT
CAITSTEAQPQHF
>TRBV30|NA|TRBD2|TRBJ2-7
TGTGCCTGGAGTACTTCACTAGCGGGGGCCTACGAGCAGTACTTC
CAWSTSLAGAYEQYF
>TRBV29-1|NA|NA|TRBJ2-5
TGCAGCGTGGACGGCAGGGGTGCGGAGACCCAGTACTTC
CSVDGRGAETQYF
>TRBV27|few|TRBD1|TRBJ1-4
TGTGCCACCTCCGGGACAGGGTTATTTAATCGGGAAAAACTGTTTTTT
CATSGTGLFNREKLFF
>TRBV6-4|NA|TRBD1|TRBJ1-2
TGTGCCAGCAGTGACAGGGGGCTCGGCTATGGCTACACCTTC
CASSDRGLGYGYTF
>TRBV30|NA|NA|TRBJ1-5
TGTGCCTGGAGTTCCCAGGACAATCAGCCCCAGCATTTT
CAWSSQDNQPQHF
>TRBV7-9|NA|NA|TRBJ1-2
TGTGCCAGCAGCCAGACAGCTATTTATGGCTACACCTTC
CASSQTAIYGYTF
>TRBV11-2|once|NA|TRBJ1-4
TGTGCCAGCAGCCCTGACAGAGCAAATGAAAAACTGTTTTTT
CASSPDRANEKLFF
>TRBV7-9|few|TRBD2|TRBJ2-7
TGTGCCAGCAGCCCTCGGGTAGCGGGGACATCCTACGAGCAGTACTTC
CASSPRVAGTSYEQYF
>TRBV9|once|TRBD1|TRBJ1-3
TGTGCCAGCAGCGTCGGACAGGGCTCTGGAAACACCATATATTTT
CASSVGQGSGNTIYF
>TRBV19|once|TRBD1|TRBJ2-1
TGTGCCAGTAGTATCCGGGACAGTGAGCAGTTCTTC
CASSIRDSEQFF
>TRBV5-1|many|TRBD1|TRBJ1-1
TGCGCCAGCACCAGGACAGGGGAGAACACTGAAGCTTTCTTT
CASTRTGENTEAFF
>TRBV27|NA|TRBD1|TRBJ1-6
TGTGCCAGCAGTTTAGGACAGGAAGGCTATAATTCACCCCTCCACTTT
CASSLGQEGYNSPLHF
>TRBV7-9|NA|TRBD1|TRBJ2-1
TGTGCCAGCAGCCCGACAGGGGTCCCCTACAATGAGCAGTTCTTC
CASSPTGVPYNEQFF
>TRBV19|NA|NA|TRBJ1-6
TGTGCCAGTAGTATCGGACAGATTAATTCACCCCTCCACTTT
CASSIGQINSPLHF
>TRBV4-1|NA|NA|TRBJ1-1
TGCGCCAGCAGCCAAGATTCGGCCAGGGTACCCACTGAAGCTTTCTTT
CASSQDSARVPTEAFF
>TRBV5-1|NA|NA|TRBJ2-7
TGCGCCAGCACCGAGGACAGTTACTCCTACGAGCAGTACTTC
CASTEDSYSYEQYF
>TRBV6-5|NA|NA|TRBJ1-6
TGTGCCAGCAGTTACTCCGGGAGCTCCTATAATTCACCCCTCCACTTT
CASSYSGSSYNSPLHF
>TRBV29-1|NA|NA|TRBJ1-1
TGCAGCGTTAGGTCGGGGAAGGAGACTGAAGCTTTCTTT
CSVRSGKETEAFF
>TRBV30|NA|NA|TRBJ1-2
TGTGCCTGGAGTTCCGGGGGGCCGCGGGGCTACACCTTC
CAWSSGGPRGYTF
>TRBV9|NA|NA|TRBJ1-2
TGTGCCAGCAGCGTGCGGGACGGTCATGGCTACACCTTC
CASSVRDGHGYTF
>TRBV3-1/TRBV3-2|NA|NA|TRBJ1-1
TGTGCCAGCAGCCAATCGGGGGGAGGAACTGAAGCTTTCTTT
CASSQSGGGTEAFF
>TRBV19|NA|NA|TRBJ2-5
TGTGCCAGTAGTGTCGAGCAAGAGACCCAGTACTTC
CASSVEQETQYF
>TRBV6-5|NA|TRBD1|TRBJ2-1
TGTGCCAGCAGCACAGGGGATCTTTACAATGAGCAGTTCTTC
CASSTGDLYNEQFF
>TRBV5-1|NA|NA|TRBJ2-2
TGCGCCAGCAGCACCAACCCCCCAGAGGAGCTGTTTTTT
CASSTNPPEELFF
>TRBV27|few|NA|TRBJ1-2
TGTGCCAGCAGTCTCACGGGAGTTAACTATGGCTACACCTTC
CASSLTGVNYGYTF
>TRBV5-4|once|TRBD1|TRBJ2-6
TGTGCCAGCAGCTGGCCAGGGGGATCTGGGGCCAACGTCCTGACTTTC
CASSWPGGSGANVLTF
>TRBV7-8|once|NA|TRBJ2-5
TGTGCCAGCAGCTTGAGGGGGACACCCGGGCCAACGACCCAGTACTTC
CASSLRGTPGPTTQYF
>TRBV5-6|NA|NA|TRBJ1-3
TGTGCCAGCAGCTATATATCGGTTGGAAACACCATATATTTT
CASSYISVGNTIYF
>TRBV7-2|NA|NA|TRBJ2-1
TGTGCCAGCAGCCCGACTAGGTTAGAGGGCAATGAGCAGTTCTTC
CASSPTRLEGNEQFF
>TRBV10-3|few|TRBD1|TRBJ2-7
TGTGCCATCAGCCCCGGGACAGGGAGGGAGCAGTACTTC
CAISPGTGREQYF
>TRBV3-1/TRBV3-2|NA|TRBD1|TRBJ1-5
TGTGCCAGCAGCAGAACAGGGGGCGAGAATCAGCCCCAGCATTTT
CASSRTGGENQPQHF
>TRBV29-1|NA|TRBD2|TRBJ2-7
TGCAGCGTTGCCGGTGTAGCTTCCGGGAGGGCCTTACACGAGCAGTACTTC
CSVAGVASGRALHEQYF
>TRBV6-2/TRBV6-3|NA|TRBD2|TRBJ2-7
TGTGCCAGCAGTTACTCGCCCGGGACTAGCGGGAGGTTGGTAGGCGACGAGCAGTACTTC
CASSYSPGTSGRLVGDEQYF
>TRBV7-3|NA|TRBD1|TRBJ1-1
TGTGCCAGCAGCTTGACGGGACAGACTATGAACACTGAAGCTTTCTTT
CASSLTGQTMNTEAFF
>TRBV7-2|NA|TRBD1|TRBJ1-4
TGTGCCAGCAGCGTTGACAGGGAGACAACTAATGAAAAACTGTTTTTT
CASSVDRETTNEKLFF
>TRBV6-1|NA|TRBD1|TRBJ2-3
TGTGCCAGCAGTGAACGTAGACAGGGGTTTGATACGCAGTATTTT
CASSERRQGFDTQYF
>TRBV9|NA|TRBD1|TRBJ1-1
TGTGCCAGCAGCCTAAACCTCAGGGGGGACACTGAAGCTTTCTTT
CASSLNLRGDTEAFF
>TRBV5-1|NA|NA|TRBJ1-4
TGCGCCAGCAGCTTGGTGACAAACGTCAATGAAAAACTGTTTTTT
CASSLVTNVNEKLFF
>TRBV4-2|NA|NA|TRBJ2-3
TGTGCCAGCAGCCAAGAGCTGGGGAGTGGATCAGATACGCAGTATTTT
CASSQELGSGSDTQYF
>TRBV29-1|NA|TRBD2|TRBJ2-2
TGCAGCGTTGGGCCTCCTAGCGGGGGGGCAAGAACCGGGGAGCTGTTTTTT
CSVGPPSGGARTGELFF
>TRBV3-1/TRBV3-2|NA|TRBD2|TRBJ2-2
TGTGCCAGCACCCCCCGGGACTATAACACCGGGGAGCTGTTTTTT
CASTPRDYNTGELFF
>TRBV2|NA|TRBD2|TRBJ2-2
TGTGCCAGCAGTCGACTAGCGGCGCGCACCGGGGAGCTGTTTTTT
CASSRLAARTGELFF
>TRBV5-1|NA|NA|TRBJ2-3
TGCGCCAGCAGCTTGGCCGGGGATACAACCACAGATACGCAGTATTTT
CASSLAGDTTTDTQYF
>TRBV10-3|NA|TRBD2|TRBJ2-1
TGTGCCATCAGTGGCCTAGCGGGGGGCCTTTCGACCTACAATGAGCAGTTCTTC
CAISGLAGGLSTYNEQFF
>TRBV5-4|once|TRBD2|TRBJ2-1
TGTGCCAGCAGCGAAAGACTAGCGGGGGGAGATGAGCAGTTCTTC
CASSERLAGGDEQFF
>TRBV4-1|once|NA|TRBJ1-2
TGCGCCAGCCCCCAACCTAAGGAGGGCCACTATGGCTACACCTTC
CASPQPKEGHYGYTF
>TRBV7-8|few|NA|TRBJ2-3
TGTGCCAGCAGCCCGGTCGGGGGAGCCACAGATACGCAGTATTTT
CASSPVGGATDTQYF
>TRBV18|NA|NA|TRBJ2-5
TGTGCCAGCTCACCAATTTCCAGCCAAGAGACCCAGTACTTC
CASSPISSQETQYF
>TRBV30|few|NA|TRBJ1-1
TGTGCCTGGAGTGTACAGGGCGACACTGAAGCTTTCTTT
CAWSVQGDTEAFF
>TRBV7-8|NA|TRBD2|TRBJ2-7
TGTGCCAGCAGCTCTTGGACTAGCGGGTTCTACGAGCAGTACTTC
CASSSWTSGFYEQYF